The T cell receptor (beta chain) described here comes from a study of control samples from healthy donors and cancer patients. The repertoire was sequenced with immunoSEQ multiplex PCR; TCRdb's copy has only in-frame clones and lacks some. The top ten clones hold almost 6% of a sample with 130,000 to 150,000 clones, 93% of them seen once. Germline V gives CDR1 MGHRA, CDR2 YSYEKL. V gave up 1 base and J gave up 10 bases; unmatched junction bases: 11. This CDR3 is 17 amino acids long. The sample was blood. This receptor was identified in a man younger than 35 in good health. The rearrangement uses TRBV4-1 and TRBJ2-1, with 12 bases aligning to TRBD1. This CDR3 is CASSQGGTGTGGFEQFF. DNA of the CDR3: TGCGCCAGCAGCCAAGGAGGAACCGGGACAGGGGGCTTCGAGCAGTTCTTC.